These 27 T cell receptor beta chains were all obtained from the same sample, sequenced in a study of spatial heterogeneity in lung cancer. Time point indicated: blood at routine non-recurrence follow-up after resection. TCRdb passed the 5' RACE reads through MiXCR, listing each CDR3 protein once. The sample contains 95,000 to 120,000 distinct CDR3 sequences, 11% of which appear only once. This material consisted of PBMCs, taken at follow-up. These receptors all come from a female donor with early-stage non-small cell lung cancer.

This clonotype was counted at least ten times. The V call is TRBV28, the J call TRBJ2-7; no clear D. V lost 7 bases and J lost 9, with 13 bases in between. In germline, CDR1 is MDHEN, CDR2 SYDVKM. The CDR3 is 11 amino acids. The CDR3 loop reads CASTLGDRQYF. The CDR3 DNA follows: TGTGCCAGCACCTTAGGAGACCGGCAGTACTTC.

The rearrangement links TRBV7-2 to TRBJ1-3; no clear D. The CDR3 is 15 amino acids. The V end was cut by 2 bases, the J end by 3 bases, with 11 bases between. Per germline, CDR1 SGHTA and CDR2 FQGNSA. CDR3 bases: TGTGCCAGCAGCTTATTTCCCGGCCTTGGAAACACCATATATTTT. Protein product: CASSLFPGLGNTIYF.

The CDR3 loop reads CASSQGDLNTEAFF. CDR3 nucleotide sequence: TGTGCCAGCAGCCAAGGGGACCTGAACACTGAAGCTTTCTTT. This chain uses TRBV4-2 with TRBJ1-1, with D perhaps TRBD1 (5 bases). With 1 base removed from V and 0 bases from J, the gap between germline ends came to 6 bases. The CDR3 covers 14 residues. Germline V CDR1 and CDR2: LGHNA, YNFKEQ.

This clonotype has just a few counts. The J gene is TRBJ2-3, the V gene TRBV19, with a possible D match to TRBD2 (6 bases). CDR3 length equals 16 residues. The germline V and J ends were trimmed by 8 bases and 0 bases, with 18 bases remaining between them. Germline values: CDR1 LNHDA, CDR2 SQIVND (reference sequence). CDR3 residues: CASRQRGGESTDTQYF. The CDR3 DNA follows: TGTGCCAGTCGCCAACGGGGAGGAGAGAGCACAGATACGCAGTATTTT. Full variable domain (missing parts from reference TRBV19 and TRBJ2-3): DGGITQSPKYLFRKEGQNVTLSCEQNLNHDAMYWYRQDPGQGLRLIYYSQIVNDFQKGDIAEGYSVSREKKESFPLTVTSAQKNPTAFYLCASRQRGGESTDTQYFGPGTRLTVL.

This clonotype appeared many times. Here the CDR3 DNA reads TGCAGTGCTAGACCGAGCAAGGGTACCAAGGGTCAACTGTTTTTT. Translated: CSARPSKGTKGQLFF. This chain uses TRBV20-1 with TRBJ1-4; unclear D gene. The ends were cut back, 2 bases at V and 12 bases at J, with 22 bases in the middle. There are 15 residues in the CDR3. Germline values: CDR1 DFQATT, CDR2 SNEGSKA (reference sequence).

In this sample, this clonotype turned up many times. CDR3: CASSRQGRDQPQHF. Written as DNA, the CDR3 is TGTGCCAGCTCCCGACAGGGCCGGGATCAGCCCCAGCATTTT. The chain is built from TRBV18 and TRBJ1-5; 7 bases are a match to TRBD1. This CDR3 is 14 amino acids long. Per the germline V gene, CDR1 is KGHSH and CDR2 is LQKENI. V lost 6 bases and J lost 5; bases outside the gene matches: 7.

This clonotype turned up a few times. The rearrangement uses TRBV10-3 and TRBJ2-1; 10 bases agree with TRBD2. The V segment lost 8 bases and the J segment 7 bases; nucleotides outside the gene matches: 8. Per germline, CDR1 ENHRY and CDR2 SYGVKD. The CDR3 sequence is 14 residues long. As DNA, the CDR3 is TGTGCCATCGCAACTAGCGGGAATTCAAATGAGCAGTTCTTC. It encodes CAIATSGNSNEQFF.

This clonotype came up a few times. The J gene is TRBJ2-1, the V gene TRBV11-2, with D tentatively TRBD2 (6 bases). Deletions cut 1 base from V and 2 bases from J, with 12 bases between. From germline, CDR1 is SGHAT and CDR2 FQNNGV. This CDR3 spans 16 amino acids. The CDR3 nucleotides read TGTGCCAGCAGCTTAGTTACGGGAGTCGCCTACAATGAGCAGTTCTTC. Protein: CASSLVTGVAYNEQFF.

This clonotype has ten or more counts. V is TRBV6-1 and J is TRBJ1-5; possibly TRBD1 for D (6 bases). The germline V and J ends were trimmed by 2 bases and 5 bases, with 7 bases remaining between them. The V gene's germline CDR1 is MNHNS and CDR2 SASEGT. This CDR3 has 13 amino acids. CDR3 DNA: TGTGCCAGCAGTGAAAGGGGGGATCAGCCCCAGCATTTT. This codes for CASSERGDQPQHF.

The chain couples TRBV12-3 or TRBV12-4 to TRBJ1-4; D perhaps matches TRBD1 (5 bases). Trimming cost V 3 bases and J 5 bases, with 10 bases left between them. This CDR3 is 14 amino acids long. In DNA form, the CDR3 reads TGTGCCAGCAGTTTCAGAAGGGGAAATGAAAAACTGTTTTTT. This encodes CASSFRRGNEKLFF.

A word on this clonotype: Its ends do not fully match the called genes, so a read error is possible. V is TRBV3-1 and J is TRBJ2-2; TRBD1 matches 8 bases. CDR1 is LGHDT, CDR2 YNNKEL, per germline (reference sequence). The CDR3 is made up of 16 amino acids. The CDR3 is CASSRRTGWNPGELFF. The CDR3 bases are TGTGCCAGCAGCCGTAGGACAGGGTGGAACCCCGGGGAGCTGTTTTTT.

The sample holds a few counts of this clonotype. V is TRBV9 and J is TRBJ1-1; D might be TRBD1 (5 bases). CDR3 length: 15 amino acids. The V gene lost 5 bases and the J gene lost 0 bases, with 14 bases spanning the gap. CDR1 and CDR2 (germline): SGDLS, YYNGEE. The DNA of the CDR3 is TGTGCCAGCAGGCCGGGTTCAGGGCTGAACACTGAAGCTTTCTTT. Translating it yields CASRPGSGLNTEAFF.

This clonotype was detected only a few times. CDR3 protein: CASSRDSRDTDTQYF. DNA for the CDR3: TGTGCCAGCAGCCGGGACAGTCGAGACACAGATACGCAGTATTTT. V gene TRBV7-9 combines with J gene TRBJ2-3; 7 positions match TRBD1. The V segment lost 5 bases and the J segment 2 bases; nucleotides outside the gene matches: 7. CDR3 length: 15 residues. Germline lookup yields CDR1 SEHNR and CDR2 FQNEAQ (reference sequence).

The chain uses TRBV10-3 and TRBJ2-1, with 7 bases lining up with TRBD1. Trimming removed 2 bases from V and 6 bases from J; junction bases left unmatched: 4. CDR1 is ENHRY and CDR2 is SYGVKD in the germline V gene. The CDR3 loop spans 14 amino acids. The DNA for the CDR3 is TGTGCCATCAGTGAGCGACAGGGCTTCAATGAGCAGTTCTTC. Protein sequence: CAISERQGFNEQFF.

The table lists this clonotype with a few counts. The chain couples TRBV30 to TRBJ2-1; 10 bases agree with TRBD1. The CDR3 covers 13 residues. The V and J ends lost 4 bases and 7 bases, in that order; junction bases with no gene match: 4. Germline assignment: CDR1 GTSNPN and CDR2 SVGIG (reference sequence). The CDR3 DNA follows: TGTGCCTGGACCCTGGGACAGGGGAATGAGCAGTTCTTC. This encodes CAWTLGQGNEQFF.

The rearrangement links TRBV5-5 to TRBJ1-1, with D perhaps TRBD1 (5 bases). Per the germline V gene, CDR1 is SGHKS and CDR2 is YYEKEE (reference sequence). Trimming took off 4 bases at V and 0 bases at J, with 16 bases between the two ends. The CDR3 is 16 residues long. In DNA form, the CDR3 reads TGTGCCAGCAGCATTGGCACAGGTTATATGAACACTGAAGCTTTCTTT. Translated, it gives CASSIGTGYMNTEAFF.

This chain joins TRBV24-1 and TRBJ2-2; unclear D gene. Germline V gene data show CDR1 as KGHDR and CDR2 as SFDVKD. The CDR3 extends over 15 amino acids. The V and J ends lost 4 bases and 1 base respectively, with 9 bases between them. CDR3 sequence reads: CATSETTRNTGELFF. The CDR3 DNA is TGTGCCACCAGTGAAACAACAAGGAACACCGGGGAGCTGTTTTTT.

This clonotype has only a few counts. The chain employs TRBV3-1 and TRBJ2-5; D might be TRBD1 (5 bases). Trimming stripped 4 bases from V and 0 bases from J, with 12 bases between. CDR1 and CDR2 from the germline V gene are LGHDT and YNNKEL (reference sequence). The CDR3 contains 15 residues. The DNA of the CDR3 is TGTGCCAGCAGCCTTGGGGCTGGGAACCAAGAGACCCAGTACTTC. Protein sequence: CASSLGAGNQETQYF.

The J gene is TRBJ2-5, the V gene TRBV20-1; D is possibly TRBD1 (6 bases). CDR1 and CDR2 from the germline V gene are DFQATT and SNEGSKA (reference sequence). Trimming took off 2 bases at V and 4 bases at J, with 11 bases between the two ends. The CDR3 extends over 13 amino acids. CDR3 sequence reads: CSARQGYRETQYF. The DNA of the CDR3 is TGCAGTGCTAGACAGGGGTACCGAGAGACCCAGTACTTC.

The table lists this clonotype with many counts. This chain joins TRBV11-2 and TRBJ2-5; D is possibly TRBD2 (5 bases). CDR1 SGHAT and CDR2 FQNNGV come from the germline V gene. V was cut by 0 bases and J by 9 bases, with 8 bases left in between. The CDR3 runs 12 residues. In nucleotides, the CDR3 is TGTGCCAGCAGCTTAGATCCCGGGGCCCAGTACTTC. This gives the protein CASSLDPGAQYF.

This chain joins TRBV19 and TRBJ2-3; perhaps TRBD2 as D (6 bases). V was pared by 8 bases and J by 0 bases, with 12 bases between. The CDR3 length is 14 residues. The germline CDR1 and CDR2 sequences are LNHDA and SQIVND (reference sequence). This CDR3 is CASSVAASTDTQYF. In DNA form, the CDR3 reads TGTGCCAGTTCTGTAGCGGCTAGCACAGATACGCAGTATTTT.

This clonotype was counted only a few times. This chain uses TRBV7-2 with TRBJ1-4; maybe TRBD1 (5 bases). The CDR3 covers 13 residues. V shed 5 bases and J shed 13 bases, with 17 bases lying between them. Per germline, CDR1 SGHTA and CDR2 FQGNSA. The CDR3 region has the DNA TGTGCCAGCAGCCCGGAGACAGCCATGAGACTGTTTTTT. The encoded protein is CASSPETAMRLFF. Supplemented by reference TRBV7-2 and TRBJ1-4, the full variable domain reads GAGVSQSPSNKVTEKGKDVELRCDPISGHTALYWYRQSLGQGLEFLIYFQGNSAPDKSGLPSDRFSAERTGGSVSTLTIQRTQQEDSAVYLCASSPETAMRLFFGSGTQLSVL.

There are a few counts of this clonotype. This chain connects TRBV28 to TRBJ2-3, with 9 bases aligning to TRBD2. The CDR3 runs 14 residues. The V gene end was trimmed by 3 bases and the J gene end by 6 bases; junction bases not matched to a gene: 4. Germline values: CDR1 MDHEN, CDR2 SYDVKM. The CDR3 reads CASSFLAGTDTQYF. CDR3 nucleotide sequence: TGTGCCAGCAGTTTTCTAGCGGGGACGGATACGCAGTATTTT.

The table lists this clonotype with many counts. V gene TRBV2 combines with J gene TRBJ2-2; D call uncertain. The CDR3 is 12 amino acids. V shed 3 bases and J shed 3 bases, with 2 bases lying between them. Germline lookup yields CDR1 SNHLY and CDR2 FYNNEI. The CDR3 bases are TGTGCCAGCAGTGATTACACCGGGGAGCTGTTTTTT. Protein product: CASSDYTGELFF.

This clonotype was observed a handful of times. The rearrangement links TRBV20-1 to TRBJ2-3, with no clear D. The V gene's germline CDR1 is DFQATT and CDR2 SNEGSKA (reference sequence). This CDR3 spans 15 amino acids. The V gene lost 7 bases and the J gene lost 5 bases, with 22 bases spanning the gap. This CDR3 is CSVPRRTFLGDTQYF. The CDR3 coding sequence is TGCAGTGTTCCGAGGAGAACCTTCCTAGGAGATACGCAGTATTTT.

This chain joins TRBV6-6 and TRBJ2-7; the match to TRBD1 covers 9 bases. The CDR3 is 14 amino acids. Unmatched junction bases numbered 6, after V lost 6 bases and J lost 3 bases. CDR1 MNHNY and CDR2 SVGAGI come from the germline V gene (reference sequence). In DNA, the CDR3 is TGTGCCAGCAGGATGGGACAGGGAGGCTACGAGCAGTACTTC. Amino acids: CASRMGQGGYEQYF.

This clonotype occurred a few times. The V gene is TRBV28, the J gene TRBJ2-7; D remains ambiguous. Germline-derived CDR1 and CDR2 are MDHEN and SYDVKM. Deletions cut 7 bases from V and 3 bases from J, with 10 bases between. The CDR3 is 12 amino acids. CDR3: CASKTLNYEQYF. CDR3 in DNA: TGTGCCAGCAAGACACTGAACTACGAGCAGTACTTC.